This T cell receptor beta chain was sequenced for a study of shared clonotypes between healthy human individuals. Researchers divided each subset's genomic DNA evenly across several immunoSEQ plates. The authors' processing: ImmunoSEQ supplied junction-only sequences lacking quality scores, so filtering was different. Sequencing used immunoSEQ multiplex PCR; TCRdb keeps in-frame clones, though not all of them. The V and J calls and the clone size are those of that table, but D and trimming were determined from the DNA. The sample consists of around 120,000 clones, less than 75% of them appearing once. All donors were Caucasian adults living in Nashville, Tennessee. CD8 memory merged CD45RO+ with CCR7-negative CD45RA+ TemRA cells. J was trimmed by 9 bases and V by 6 bases; bases with no gene match: 10. Germline assignment: CDR1 SGHRS and CDR2 YFSETQ. The CDR3 is 14 residues long.

Source material: memory CD8+ T cells sorted from blood. Subset reported: CD45RO+ cells pooled with CCR7-negative TemRA cells. The V gene is TRBV5-1, the J gene TRBJ2-1; 9 bases fit TRBD2. The sequence was collected from a woman aged 30 to 39 in good health. The DNA of the CDR3 is TGCGCCAGCATCAAGGACCTAGCGGGACTTGAGCAGTTCTTC. As protein: CASIKDLAGLEQFF.